These T cell receptor beta chains were read from a single sample in a study of shared clonotypes between healthy human individuals. Assay used: immunoSEQ multiplex PCR; TCRdb lists only in-frame clones, some missing. Here the sample spans under 2.5 million clones, approximately 90% being singletons. Sequencing used naive CD4+ T cells from PBMCs. Source of these receptors: a man between 18 and 35 years old in good health. Some clones in this sample may be carry-over from other donors' samples. Both conserved end residues are part of each CDR3. The D gene is left open where the match is weak. Clone size, where shown, is once, few, many, or a class for clones that have expanded.

TRBJ2-7	TRBV4-3	NA	NA	TGCGCCAGCAGCCAAGCCCCTGGGAACGAGCAGTACTTC	CASSQAPGNEQYF
TRBJ2-4	TRBV7-2	NA	NA	TGTGCCAGCAGCTCGGGGACGGCCAAAAACATTCAGTACTTC	CASSSGTAKNIQYF
TRBJ2-5	TRBV5-4	NA	NA	TGTGCCAGCAGCTTGGCGAAGGCAGAGACCCAGTACTTC	CASSLAKAETQYF
TRBJ2-2	TRBV7-3	NA	NA	TGTGCCAGCAGCGCCCCGACTAGTCACACGGGTGGCGGGGAGCTGTTTTTT	CASSAPTSHTGGGELFF
TRBJ1-2	TRBV6-5	once	TRBD1	TGTGCCAGCAGAATTGACAGGGGGGGTAACTATGGCTACACCTTC	CASRIDRGGNYGYTF
TRBJ2-5	TRBV10-3	NA	NA	TGTGCCATCAGGACCCCTGGCGACCAAGAGACCCAGTACTTC	CAIRTPGDQETQYF
TRBJ1-4	TRBV18	NA	NA	TGTGCCAGCTCACCTAGCCAGGGCCTCGAAAAACTGTTTTTT	CASSPSQGLEKLFF
TRBJ2-7	TRBV19	NA	TRBD1	TGTGCCAGTAGTGTCGAAACAGGGGACAGCGAGCAGTACTTC	CASSVETGDSEQYF
TRBJ1-2	TRBV19	NA	TRBD1	TGTGCCAGTAGCACCTCGCCCGGACAGGGGGACGGTGGCTACACCTTC	CASSTSPGQGDGGYTF
TRBJ2-7	TRBV6-1	NA	NA	TGTGCCAGCAGTGCCCCTCGGCGGAGCTCCTACGAGCAGTACTTC	CASSAPRRSSYEQYF
TRBJ2-1	TRBV5-1	NA	TRBD1	TGCGCCAGCAGCTTGGCCGCAGGGGGCGAAAATGAGCAGTTCTTC	CASSLAAGGENEQFF
TRBJ2-1	TRBV7-2	once	NA	TGTGCCAGCAGCTCCCTAGGAGGGAGTGCCTACAATGAGCAGTTCTTC	CASSSLGGSAYNEQFF
TRBJ2-7	TRBV11-2	NA	TRBD2	TGTGCCAGCAGCTTAGTTGGACTAGCGGGACGGGAGCAGTACTTC	CASSLVGLAGREQYF
TRBJ2-5	TRBV10-3	once	NA	TGTGCCATCAGTGAGTCTGGGGGCCAAGAGACCCAGTACTTC	CAISESGGQETQYF
TRBJ2-3	TRBV7-9	NA	TRBD2	TGTGCCAGCAGCCTGACTAGCGGCACAGATACGCAGTATTTT	CASSLTSGTDTQYF
TRBJ2-1	TRBV4-1	NA	TRBD2	TGCGCCAGCAGCCAAGTGCGGGGGGCCTACAATGAGCAGTTCTTC	CASSQVRGAYNEQFF
TRBJ2-5	TRBV28	NA	TRBD2	TGTGCCAGCCTGACTAGCGGGGATGGAAAAGAGACCCAGTACTTC	CASLTSGDGKETQYF
TRBJ2-7	TRBV6-1	NA	TRBD2	TGTGCCAGCAGTGATGCACCGGGACTAGCCTACGAGCAGTACTTC	CASSDAPGLAYEQYF
TRBJ2-2	TRBV5-1	NA	TRBD1	TGCGCCAGCAGCCGAACCTTAAAACAGGGGGCAGGCACCGGGGAGCTGTTTTTT	CASSRTLKQGAGTGELFF
TRBJ2-1	TRBV29-1	NA	NA	TGCAGCCCAGAAACGGCTAGCAATGAGCAGTTCTTC	CSPETASNEQFF